Below are 19 T cell receptor beta chains sequenced from a single sample in a study of blood T cell repertoires in COVID-19. Using immunoSEQ multiplex PCR, the repertoire was profiled, and TCRdb retains in-frame clones only, with some absent. The sample includes approximately 200,000 clones, roughly 90% of them seen just once. Sequencing was done on a sample of peripheral blood. Receptors originate from a woman aged 60 to 75 with acute or convalescent COVID-19.

This clone was seen a few times. This sequence joins TRBV13 and TRBJ2-5; D unclear. V lost 3 bases and J lost 5, with 4 bases in between. CDR1 PRHDT and CDR2 FYEKMQ come from the germline V gene (reference sequence). The CDR3 has 11 residues. CDR3 region: CASSFRETQYF. The CDR3 DNA is TGTGCCAGCAGCTTTCGGGAGACCCAGTACTTC.

This chain joins TRBV4-3 and TRBJ2-2, with 8 bases fitting TRBD2. This CDR3 region has 17 residues. Germline-derived CDR1 and CDR2 are LGHNA and YSLEER. Unmatched junction bases numbered 4, after V lost 1 base and J lost 0 bases. The CDR3 DNA sequence: TGCGCCAGCAGCCAAGGGCTAGCGGGCTCGAACACCGGGGAGCTGTTTTTT. This encodes CASSQGLAGSNTGELFF.

The chain couples TRBV5-6 to TRBJ1-4, with TRBD1 identical over 8 bases. V shed 3 bases, J shed 10 bases, and the junction held 14 bases outside the gene matches. Germline values: CDR1 SGHDT, CDR2 YYEEEE. The CDR3 extends over 16 amino acids. CDR3 sequence reads: CASSSSKNRGDGKLFF. The CDR3 region has the DNA TGTGCCAGCAGCTCGAGTAAAAACAGGGGGGACGGAAAACTGTTTTTT. Full variable domain (outside the CDR3, taken from reference TRBV5-6 and TRBJ1-4): DAGVTQSPTHLIKTRGQQVTLRCSPKSGHDTVSWYQQALGQGPQFIFQYYEEEERQRGNFPDRFSGHQFPNYSSELNVNALLLGDSALYLCASSSSKNRGDGKLFFGSGTQLSVL.

The chain combines TRBV12-3 or TRBV12-4 with TRBJ1-2, with 8 bases identical to TRBD1. V was clipped by 8 bases and J by 3 bases; unmatched bases: 2. CDR3 size: 12 residues. The CDR3 DNA reads TGTGCCAGCGCGACAGGGGACTATGGCTACACCTTC. Translated, it gives CASATGDYGYTF.

J is TRBJ2-5 and V is TRBV2; 11 nucleotides line up with TRBD1. Trimming took 2 bases from V and 4 from J; bases not matched to a gene: 3. Germline assignment: CDR1 SNHLY and CDR2 FYNNEI. This CDR3 spans 15 amino acids. CDR3 in DNA: TGTGCCAGCAGTGAAAGGGGGACAGGGGGAGAGACCCAGTACTTC. Translating it yields CASSERGTGGETQYF.

The CDR3 DNA follows: TGTGCCAGTAGTGAGGGACAGGGACCTGGGGCCAACGTCCTGACTTTC. It codes for CASSEGQGPGANVLTF. The rearrangement joins TRBV19 to TRBJ2-6, with 9 bases identical to TRBD1. The CDR3 is 16 residues long. CDR1 is LNHDA, CDR2 SQIVND, per germline (reference sequence). V dropped 5 bases and J dropped 2; count of bases not matched to a gene: 4.

The rearrangement uses TRBV7-2 and TRBJ2-7; TRBD1 aligns across 10 bases. V trimming: 1 base; J trimming: 3 bases; junction bases outside the gene matches: 6. CDR1 and CDR2 (germline): SGHTA, FQGNSA. The CDR3 length is 16 residues. CDR3 protein: CASSLDAGTGDYEQYF. DNA for the CDR3: TGTGCCAGCAGCTTAGATGCCGGGACAGGGGACTACGAGCAGTACTTC.

Points on this clone: The same CDR3 is also encoded by other DNA sequences in this sample. The CDR3 loop is CASSQGDRASYEQYF. CDR3 sequence (DNA): TGCGCCAGCAGCCAAGGGGACAGGGCCTCCTACGAGCAGTACTTC. This chain connects TRBV4-1 to TRBJ2-7; 9 nucleotides match TRBD1. This CDR3 is 15 amino acids long. The germline V gene encodes CDR1 MGHRA and CDR2 YSYEKL. The ends lost 1 base at V and 0 bases at J; junction bases unmatched: 1.

This chain links TRBV6-6 with TRBJ1-4, with a possible D match to TRBD1 (5 bases). The CDR3 contains 15 residues. V was shortened by 7 bases and J by 4 bases, with 16 bases between the two germline ends. Germline CDR1 is MNHNY and CDR2 is SVGAGI (reference sequence). The CDR3 DNA follows: TGTGCCAGCACCCGCGGTCGGGGGTTTAATGAAAAACTGTTTTTT. Translated, it gives CASTRGRGFNEKLFF.

This sequence joins TRBV27 and TRBJ1-2; maybe TRBD1 (5 bases). Germline loops: CDR1 MNHEY, CDR2 SMNVEV (reference sequence). Between the trimmed V and J ends, which lost 5 bases and 6 bases, there was a span of 13 bases. The CDR3 contains 13 residues. In DNA form, the CDR3 reads TGTGCCAGCAGTCTCCGCCAGGGCGATGGCTACACCTTC. Its protein is CASSLRQGDGYTF.

The chain couples TRBV19 to TRBJ2-1; D is possibly TRBD1 (6 bases). Germline CDR1 LNHDA, CDR2 SQIVND (reference sequence). Trimming stripped 6 bases from V and 12 bases from J, with 15 bases between. The CDR3 consists of 12 residues. CDR3 in DNA: TGTGCCAGTAGGAACAGGGAGAACGTGCAGTTCTTC. This encodes CASRNRENVQFF.

The J gene is TRBJ1-4, the V gene TRBV3-1 (or the pseudogene TRBV3-2), with TRBD1 matching over 7 bases. Unmatched junction bases numbered 1, after V lost 2 bases and J lost 10 bases. Germline V gene sequence: CDR1 LGHDT, CDR2 YNNKEL (reference sequence). The CDR3 has 12 amino acids. CDR3 loop: CASSQQGGKLFF. The CDR3 DNA is TGTGCCAGCAGCCAACAGGGGGGAAAACTGTTTTTT.

This clone was detected once. The chain employs TRBV6-6 and TRBJ1-2, with 9 bases lining up with TRBD1. There are 16 residues in the CDR3. Germline trimming cut 4 bases from V and 3 bases from J; bases unmatched to any gene: 9. Germline CDR1 MNHNY, CDR2 SVGAGI (reference sequence). The CDR3 sequence: CASSSTDRGRDYGYTF. For the CDR3, the DNA is TGTGCCAGCAGTTCAACGGACAGGGGCAGGGACTATGGCTACACCTTC.

This clone was observed once. The chain has TRBV7-2 and TRBJ2-7, with TRBD2 as a possible D gene (7 bases). The V end lost 0 bases, the J end lost 5 bases, and 11 bases lay between the germline ends. The CDR3 has 14 amino acids. Germline CDR1 SGHTA, CDR2 FQGNSA. The CDR3 is CASSLAGGGNEQYF. CDR3 DNA sequence: TGTGCCAGCAGCTTAGCGGGAGGGGGAAACGAGCAGTACTTC.

Details on this clone: The germline gene is not matched at one end of the junction; a read error may be the cause. The chain is built from TRBV7-7 and TRBJ2-3, with 14 bases lining up with TRBD2. Germline lookup yields CDR1 SSHAT and CDR2 FNYEAQ (reference sequence). This CDR3 spans 16 amino acids. CDR3 coding DNA: TGTGCTAGCAGCCAGGGACTAGCGGGGGGCACAGATACGCAGTATTTT. It codes for CASSQGLAGGTDTQYF.

The chain recombines TRBV18 with TRBJ1-1; maybe TRBD1 (5 bases). V was clipped by 3 bases and J by 1 base, with 15 bases between them. The CDR3 spans 16 residues. CDR1 KGHSH and CDR2 LQKENI come from the germline V gene. The CDR3 region is CASSPPFGGSNTEAFF. CDR3 nucleotides: TGTGCCAGCTCACCCCCATTCGGGGGGTCGAACACTGAAGCTTTCTTT. Full variable domain (missing parts from reference TRBV18 and TRBJ1-1): NAGVMQNPRHLVRRRGQEARLRCSPMKGHSHVYWYRQLPEEGLKFMVYLQKENIIDESGMPKERFSAEFPKEGPSILRIQQVVRGDSAAYFCASSPPFGGSNTEAFFGQGTRLTVV.

The chain couples TRBV7-9 to TRBJ2-1, with TRBD1 identical over 8 bases. Germline CDR1 reads SEHNR; CDR2 reads FQNEAQ (reference sequence). V lost 6 bases to trimming and J lost 5 bases; unmatched junction nucleotides: 3. The CDR3 spans 13 residues. CDR3 residues: CASRQDRDNEQFF. CDR3 DNA: TGTGCCAGCAGACAGGACAGGGACAATGAGCAGTTCTTC.

This clone has a single count. V and J are TRBV11-3 and TRBJ2-3; 10 positions agree with TRBD2. CDR1 and CDR2 from the germline V gene are SGHNT and YENEEA. This CDR3 contains 17 residues. Losses at the gene ends were 4 bases for V and 3 bases for J; bases not matched to a gene: 10. The CDR3 DNA reads TGTGCCAGCAGCTCATCTGATAGCGGGAGGAGTACAGATACGCAGTATTTT. Amino acid sequence: CASSSSDSGRSTDTQYF.

The chain links TRBV28 to TRBJ1-2; TRBD1 agrees at 7 bases. Germline trimming cut 5 bases from V and 3 bases from J; bases unmatched to any gene: 12. Germline V CDR1 and CDR2: MDHEN, SYDVKM. CDR3 length: 16 residues. CDR3 nucleotides: TGTGCCAGCAGTCGCCCCCGAGATGACAGGGACTATGGCTACACCTTC. Translated, it gives CASSRPRDDRDYGYTF.